Shown below are 14 T cell receptor beta chains from a single sample sequenced in a study of beta chain features in type 1 diabetes. Reverse transcribing all isolated RNA meant expressed TCRB transcripts were sequenced. Method: immunoSEQ multiplex PCR; TCRdb's copy keeps in-frame clones and lacks some. The top ten clones hold 2.1% of a sample with 40,000 or so clones, roughly 56% of them seen once. Sequenced material: Tregs from blood. Every receptor here comes from a woman under 30 in good health.

This clone showed up just a few times. The chain uses TRBV5-4 and TRBJ2-5, with a tentative D call TRBD2 (5 bases). The CDR3 covers 13 residues. V was cut by 7 bases and J by 5 bases, with 15 bases left in between. Germline V gene sequence: CDR1 SGHNT, CDR2 YYREEE (reference sequence). The CDR3 sequence is CASSRDSTETQYF. The CDR3 nucleotides are TGTGCCAGCTCCCGGGATAGCACGGAGACCCAGTACTTC.

This clone was seen a handful of times. J is TRBJ2-3 and V is TRBV6-1; D is uncertain. There are 17 residues in the CDR3. Germline V lookup: CDR1 MNHNS, CDR2 SASEGT. V was shortened by 1 base and J by 0 bases, with 14 bases between the two germline ends. CDR3 sequence (DNA): TGTGCCAGCAGTGAAGGGCACAGTACCATTAGCACAGATACGCAGTATTTT. It encodes CASSEGHSTISTDTQYF.

The chain couples TRBV7-9 to TRBJ2-7, with 7 bases aligning to TRBD1. This CDR3 region has 15 residues. Germline values: CDR1 SEHNR, CDR2 FQNEAQ (reference sequence). J was trimmed by 2 bases and V by 5 bases; bases with no gene match: 9. The CDR3 protein is CASSPNRGSTYEQYF. The CDR3, as DNA: TGTGCCAGCAGCCCGAACAGGGGTTCAACCTACGAGCAGTACTTC.

This clone was seen a handful of times. V usage is TRBV6-5 and J usage is TRBJ2-7; 11 bases map to TRBD1. Germline CDR1 and CDR2: MNHEY and SVGAGI. The CDR3 is 14 residues long. V lost 2 bases, J lost 7 bases, and 4 bases stayed unmatched. CDR3 coding DNA: TGTGCCAGCAGTTACGCGGACAGGGGGCTTGAGCAGTACTTC. Amino acids: CASSYADRGLEQYF.

This chain connects TRBV5-1 to TRBJ2-7; D unclear. Per germline, CDR1 SGHRS and CDR2 YFSETQ. The CDR3 totals 13 residues. The V end was cut by 0 bases, the J end by 2 bases, with 6 bases between. The CDR3 region has the DNA TGCGCCAGCAGCTTGGCTCCGGCCTACGAGCAGTACTTC. The encoded protein is CASSLAPAYEQYF.

The chain is built from TRBV5-5 and TRBJ1-2; D remains unclear. Trimming shortened V by 3 bases and J by 8 bases, and 11 bases separated the two germline ends. The CDR3 is 12 residues long. Germline-derived CDR1 and CDR2 are SGHKS and YYEKEE (reference sequence). In nucleotides, the CDR3 is TGTGCCAGCAGCTCCACTGCAGGCGGCTACACCTTC. Translated: CASSSTAGGYTF.

There are a few counts of this clone. Other nucleotide sequences from this sample produce the same CDR3. The chain joins TRBV19 to TRBJ2-2, with TRBD1 matching 7 bases. Germline trimming cut 2 bases from V and 3 bases from J; bases unmatched to any gene: 3. This CDR3 contains 15 residues. Germline V gene data show CDR1 as LNHDA and CDR2 as SQIVND (reference sequence). CDR3 amino acids: CASSIRDRDTGELFF. The CDR3 DNA reads TGTGCCAGTAGTATAAGGGACAGAGACACCGGGGAGCTGTTTTTT.

This clone was seen only once. V usage is TRBV6-5 and J usage is TRBJ1-6; TRBD1 is a possible D gene (5 bases). V was cut by 5 bases and J by 8 bases, with 13 bases left in between. The germline gives CDR1 MNHEY, CDR2 SVGAGI. The CDR3 spans 14 residues. For the CDR3, the DNA is TGTGCCAGCAGTCTCACCGGGGGGGATTCACCCCTCCACTTT. Amino acid sequence: CASSLTGGDSPLHF.

Here the CDR3 reads CSVRTDYNEQFF. For the CDR3, the DNA is TGCAGCGTGAGGACAGACTACAATGAGCAGTTCTTC. This rearrangement joins TRBV29-1 to TRBJ2-1; the D gene is possibly TRBD1 (6 bases). From germline, CDR1 is SQVTM and CDR2 ANQGSEA. CDR3 length: 12 amino acids. V shed 6 bases and J shed 3 bases, with 9 bases lying between them.

The chain combines TRBV6-6 with TRBJ2-3; a weak D match, TRBD2 (6 bases). From germline, CDR1 is MNHNY and CDR2 SVGAGI (reference sequence). The CDR3 contains 12 residues. V was shortened by 10 bases and J by 6 bases, with 14 bases between the two germline ends. CDR3 sequence (DNA): TGTGCCACGGGACTTTCCCCCGATACGCAGTATTTT. It encodes CATGLSPDTQYF.

In its sample, this clone was seen a few times. The CDR3 coding sequence is TGTGCCAGCAGTTACCCTAGCGGCCACAATGAGCAGTTCTTC. Amino acids: CASSYPSGHNEQFF. The J gene is TRBJ2-1, the V gene TRBV7-2; 7 nucleotides agree with TRBD2. Germline loops: CDR1 SGHTA, CDR2 FQGNSA. The CDR3 has 14 amino acids. Losses at the gene ends were 6 bases for V and 5 bases for J; bases not matched to a gene: 7.

The rearrangement uses TRBV6-5 and TRBJ1-4; weak D call: TRBD1 (6 bases). Trimming removed 6 bases from V and 7 bases from J, with 6 bases in between. CDR1 and CDR2 (germline): MNHEY, SVGAGI. The CDR3 length is 11 residues. For the CDR3, the DNA is TGTGCCAGCAGCAGGGGTGAAAAACTGTTTTTT. Translated: CASSRGEKLFF.

The chain carries TRBV4-1 and TRBJ2-1; a possible D gene is TRBD2 (6 bases). CDR1 MGHRA and CDR2 YSYEKL come from the germline V gene. The CDR3 sequence is 17 residues long. V was pared by 3 bases and J by 0 bases, with 15 bases between. The CDR3 bases are TGCGCCAGCAGCCATACTGGAGGGCTGATCTCCTACAATGAGCAGTTCTTC. Translated, it gives CASSHTGGLISYNEQFF.

The V and J genes are TRBV11-2 and TRBJ2-7; perhaps TRBD2 as D (7 bases). CDR3 size: 15 residues. The germline V and J ends were trimmed by 5 bases and 0 bases, with 14 bases remaining between them. Germline V gene data show CDR1 as SGHAT and CDR2 as FQNNGV. The CDR3 is CASSPGGESSYEQYF. CDR3 DNA sequence: TGTGCCAGCAGCCCGGGGGGCGAAAGCTCCTACGAGCAGTACTTC.